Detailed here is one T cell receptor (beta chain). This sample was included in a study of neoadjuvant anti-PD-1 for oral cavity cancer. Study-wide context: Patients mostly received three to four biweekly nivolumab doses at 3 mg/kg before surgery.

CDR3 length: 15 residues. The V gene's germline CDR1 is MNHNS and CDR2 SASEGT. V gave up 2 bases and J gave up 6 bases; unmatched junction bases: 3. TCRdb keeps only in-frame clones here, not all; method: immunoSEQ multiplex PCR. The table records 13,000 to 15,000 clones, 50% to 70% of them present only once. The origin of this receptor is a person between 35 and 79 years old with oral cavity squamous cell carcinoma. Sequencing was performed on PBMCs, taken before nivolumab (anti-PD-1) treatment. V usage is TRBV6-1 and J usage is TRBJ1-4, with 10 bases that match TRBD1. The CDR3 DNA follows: TGTGCCAGCAGTGAAACCGGGACAGGGGATGAAAAACTGTTTTTT. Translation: CASSETGTGDEKLFF.